Included here is one T cell receptor (beta chain) sequence, with context. These data belong to a study of blood T cell repertoires in COVID-19. On the study more broadly: Sites across the United States, Italy and Spain contributed samples from acute and convalescent COVID-19. PBMCs, B-cell-depleted T cells, or T cells were the source of the cDNA or gDNA that made up the material.

This CDR3 contains 15 residues. Germline CDR1 LGHDT, CDR2 YNNKEL (reference sequence). Trimming took off 0 bases at V and 3 bases at J, with 12 bases between the two ends. Authors' methods: Estimated nucleated cell counts came from reference gene primer amplification. TCRdb's copy holds only in-frame clones and misses some; the assay was immunoSEQ multiplex PCR. That table supplies the V and J calls and clone size; D and trimming were determined from the DNA. The sample has about 90,000 clones; roughly nine tenths are singletons. Sequenced input: peripheral blood. The sequence was collected from a male donor with acute or convalescent COVID-19. The chain combines TRBV3-1 (or the pseudogene TRBV3-2) with TRBJ2-7; D gene unclear. The CDR3 sequence is CASSQDWSRNYEQYF. CDR3 DNA: TGTGCCAGCAGCCAAGATTGGTCCAGGAACTACGAGCAGTACTTC.